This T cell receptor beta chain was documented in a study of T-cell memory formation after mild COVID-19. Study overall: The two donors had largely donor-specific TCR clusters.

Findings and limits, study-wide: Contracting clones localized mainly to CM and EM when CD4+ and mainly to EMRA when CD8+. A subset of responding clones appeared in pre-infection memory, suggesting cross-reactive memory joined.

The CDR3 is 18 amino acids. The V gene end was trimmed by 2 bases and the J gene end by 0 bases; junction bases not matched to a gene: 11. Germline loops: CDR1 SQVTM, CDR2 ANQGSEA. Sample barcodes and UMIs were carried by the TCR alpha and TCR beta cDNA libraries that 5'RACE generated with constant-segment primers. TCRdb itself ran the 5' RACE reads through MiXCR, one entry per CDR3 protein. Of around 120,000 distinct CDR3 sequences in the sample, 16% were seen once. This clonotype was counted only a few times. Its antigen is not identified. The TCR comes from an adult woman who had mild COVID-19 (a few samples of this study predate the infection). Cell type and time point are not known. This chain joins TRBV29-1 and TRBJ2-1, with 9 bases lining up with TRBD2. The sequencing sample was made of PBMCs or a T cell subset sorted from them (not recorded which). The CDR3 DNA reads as TGCAGCGTTGAACCCGTCGGACTAGCGCCGAACTCCTACAATGAGCAGTTCTTC. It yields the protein CSVEPVGLAPNSYNEQFF.